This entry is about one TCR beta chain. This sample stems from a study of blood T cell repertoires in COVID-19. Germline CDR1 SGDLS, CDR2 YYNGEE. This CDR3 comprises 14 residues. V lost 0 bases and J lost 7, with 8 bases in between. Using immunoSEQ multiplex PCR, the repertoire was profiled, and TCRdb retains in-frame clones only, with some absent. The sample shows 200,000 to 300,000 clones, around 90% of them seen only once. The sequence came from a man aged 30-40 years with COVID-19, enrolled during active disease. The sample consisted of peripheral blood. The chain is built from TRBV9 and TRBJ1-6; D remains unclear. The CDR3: CASSVAPGNSPLHF. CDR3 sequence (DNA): TGTGCCAGCAGCGTAGCTCCGGGGAATTCACCCCTCCACTTT.